A single T cell receptor beta chain is shown here with its context. This sample was taken from a study of blood T cell repertoires in COVID-19. Overall study context: Some COVID-19 samples were acute and others convalescent; all came from the United States, Italy and Spain. From T cells, B-cell-depleted T cells, or PBMCs came the material, which was cDNA or gDNA.

This CDR3 is built from 13 residues. Between the trimmed V and J ends, which lost 1 base and 5 bases, there was a span of 10 bases. Germline CDR1 is SGHRS and CDR2 is YFSETQ. In the authors' workflow: Quantification of nucleated cells was approximated via reference gene primer amplification. TCRdb's copy holds only in-frame clones and misses some; the assay was immunoSEQ multiplex PCR. The DNA gave D and trimming, while V, J and clone size come from that table. This table has under 300,000 clones, about three quarters appearing once. The chain recombines TRBV5-1 with TRBJ2-7; TRBD1 is a possible D gene (6 bases). The sequence was collected from a woman older than 75 with acute or convalescent COVID-19. The sequencing input was peripheral blood. The CDR3 spells CASSLTGSDEQYF. CDR3 sequence (DNA): TGCGCCAGCAGCTTGACAGGGAGCGACGAGCAGTACTTC. Supplemented by reference TRBV5-1 and TRBJ2-7, the full variable domain reads KAGVTQTPRYLIKTRGQQVTLSCSPISGHRSVSWYQQTPGQGLQFLFEYFSETQRNKGNFPGRFSGRQFSNSRSEMNVSTLELGDSALYLCASSLTGSDEQYFGPGTRLTVT.